Sequencing of this T cell receptor (beta chain) was carried out in a study of cytomegalovirus exposure and HLA in healthy donors. It was with 60 Vbeta and 13 Jbeta primers that the PCR ran. This table comes from immunoSEQ multiplex PCR, and its TCRdb copy is limited to in-frame clones, with some not included. The sample includes some 120,000 clones, 75% to 90% of them seen just once. Trimming at V came to 1 base and at J to 4 bases, leaving 9 bases not matched to a gene. The CDR3 loop spans 16 amino acids. Per germline, CDR1 SQVTM and CDR2 ANQGSEA. This chain links TRBV29-1 with TRBJ2-3; 9 bases align to TRBD2. This TCR was sampled from a woman aged 25 to 39 in good health and CMV-seropositive. The specimen was PBMCs. The CDR3 loop reads CSVEAQGSGRPDTQYF. Written as DNA, the CDR3 is TGCAGCGTTGAAGCCCAGGGTAGCGGGAGACCAGATACGCAGTATTTT.